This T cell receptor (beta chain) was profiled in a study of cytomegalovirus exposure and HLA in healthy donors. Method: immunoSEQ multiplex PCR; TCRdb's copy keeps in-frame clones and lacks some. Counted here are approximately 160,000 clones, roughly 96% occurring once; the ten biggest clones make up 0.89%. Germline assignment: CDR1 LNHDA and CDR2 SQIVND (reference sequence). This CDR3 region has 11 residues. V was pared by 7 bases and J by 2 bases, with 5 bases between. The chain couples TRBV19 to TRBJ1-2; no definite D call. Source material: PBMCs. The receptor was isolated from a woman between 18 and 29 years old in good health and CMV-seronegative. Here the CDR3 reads CASTYNYGYTF. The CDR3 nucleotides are TGTGCCAGTACCTACAACTATGGCTACACCTTC.